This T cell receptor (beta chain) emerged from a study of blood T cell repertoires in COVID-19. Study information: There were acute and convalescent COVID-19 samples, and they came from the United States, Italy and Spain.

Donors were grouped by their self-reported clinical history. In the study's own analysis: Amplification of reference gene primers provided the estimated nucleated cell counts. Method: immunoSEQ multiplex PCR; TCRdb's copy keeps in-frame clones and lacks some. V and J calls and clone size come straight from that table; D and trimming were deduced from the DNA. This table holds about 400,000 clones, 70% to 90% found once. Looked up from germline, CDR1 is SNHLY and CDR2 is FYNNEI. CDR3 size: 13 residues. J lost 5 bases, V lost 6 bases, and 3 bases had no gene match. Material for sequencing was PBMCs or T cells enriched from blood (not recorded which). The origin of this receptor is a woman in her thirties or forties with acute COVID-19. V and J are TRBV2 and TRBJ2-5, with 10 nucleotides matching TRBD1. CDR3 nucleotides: TGTGCCAGCAGCGAGACAGGGGGCGAGACCCAGTACTTC. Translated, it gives CASSETGGETQYF.